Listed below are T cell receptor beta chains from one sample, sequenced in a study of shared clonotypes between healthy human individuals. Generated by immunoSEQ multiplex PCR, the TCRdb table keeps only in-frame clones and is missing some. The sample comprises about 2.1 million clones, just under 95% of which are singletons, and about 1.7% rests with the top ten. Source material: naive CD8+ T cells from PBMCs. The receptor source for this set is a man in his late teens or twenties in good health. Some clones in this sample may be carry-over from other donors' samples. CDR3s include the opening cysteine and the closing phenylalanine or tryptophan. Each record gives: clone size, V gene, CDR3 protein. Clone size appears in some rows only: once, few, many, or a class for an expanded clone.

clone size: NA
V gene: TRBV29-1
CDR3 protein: CSVEGLPGNYGYTF

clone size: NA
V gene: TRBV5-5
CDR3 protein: CASSSGVRTHPQFPVYEQYF

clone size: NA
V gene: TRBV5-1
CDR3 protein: CASRLTGSPTGELFF

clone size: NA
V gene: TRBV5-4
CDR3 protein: CASSSSSGGGIYEAFF

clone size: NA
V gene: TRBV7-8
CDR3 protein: CASSTGPGSVGELFF

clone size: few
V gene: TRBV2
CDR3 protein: CASSALGTGYGYTF

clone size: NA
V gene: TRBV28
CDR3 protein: CASALGPLTGELFF

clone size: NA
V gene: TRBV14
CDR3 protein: CASSQPYEGYEQYF

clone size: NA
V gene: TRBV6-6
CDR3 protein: CASSYSSGAAYEQYF

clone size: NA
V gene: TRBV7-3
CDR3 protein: CASSFQGNMNEQFF

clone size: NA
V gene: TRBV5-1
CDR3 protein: CASSWYSSGTGVYEQYF

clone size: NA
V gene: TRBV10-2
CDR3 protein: CASSEWASNEQFF

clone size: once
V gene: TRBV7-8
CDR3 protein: CASRPPPSYGYTF

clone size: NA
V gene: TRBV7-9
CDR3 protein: CASTNGGDWGNEQFF

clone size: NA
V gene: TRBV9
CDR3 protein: CASSDSGRAGETQYF

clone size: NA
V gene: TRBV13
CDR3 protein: CASSPLGENTEAFF

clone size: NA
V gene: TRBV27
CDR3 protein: CASSLLAGIREQFF

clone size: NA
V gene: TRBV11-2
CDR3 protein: CASSPGKGTYTGELFF

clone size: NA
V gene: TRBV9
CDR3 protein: CASSQDRVDEQYF

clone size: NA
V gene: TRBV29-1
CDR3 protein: CSVENSRFSTDTQYF

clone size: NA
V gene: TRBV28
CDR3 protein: CASSPRTGVDGELFF

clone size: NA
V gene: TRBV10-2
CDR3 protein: CASSETGKGSEAFF

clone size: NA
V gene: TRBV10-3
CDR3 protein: CAIKIDSRGYGYTF

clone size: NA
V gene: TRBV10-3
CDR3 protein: CAISALLAGGQSSYNEQFF

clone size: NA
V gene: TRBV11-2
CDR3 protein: CASSRTDTQYF